This T cell receptor (beta chain) was captured by sequencing in a study of cytomegalovirus exposure and HLA in healthy donors. General study points: Accurate HLA-A and HLA-B prediction from TCR beta sequences was reported for most subjects. Sequencing likely produced, as an artifact, a cluster of highly shared sequence variants. An analysis was carried out later, and it reportedly showed fewer N-insertions in an Asian-associated ancestry cluster than the approximately 700-donor mean.

There are 16 residues in the CDR3. CDR1 and CDR2 (germline): LNHDA, SQIVND (reference sequence). Germline trimming cut 2 bases from V and 2 bases from J; bases unmatched to any gene: 6. Amplification used 60 Vbeta primers and 13 Jbeta primers. Profiled with immunoSEQ multiplex PCR; TCRdb holds only in-frame clones, not every one. The sample lists roughly 43,000 clones, 70% to 85% seen once, with roughly 1.5% in the top ten. A word on this clone: Its specificity is unknown.

Material: PBMCs. This clonotype originated in a man aged 25 to 40 in good health and CMV-seronegative. V is TRBV19 and J is TRBJ1-3; TRBD1 aligns across 7 bases. CDR3 sequence reads: CASSITGTVAGNTIYF. The CDR3 nucleotides read TGTGCCAGTAGTATAACCGGGACAGTGGCTGGAAACACCATATATTTT. Looking up the rest from reference TRBV19 and TRBJ1-3 gives the full variable domain: DGGITQSPKYLFRKEGQNVTLSCEQNLNHDAMYWYRQDPGQGLRLIYYSQIVNDFQKGDIAEGYSVSREKKESFPLTVTSAQKNPTAFYLCASSITGTVAGNTIYFGEGSWLTVV.